Sequencing of this T cell receptor (beta chain) was carried out in a study of blood T cell repertoires in COVID-19. On the study more broadly: Material from acute and convalescent COVID-19 was sourced from the United States, Italy and Spain. Nucleic acid was either cDNA or gDNA, and it came from T cells, B-cell-depleted T cells, or PBMCs.

Per the authors' pipeline: Nucleated cell counts were estimated from reference gene primer amplification. Method: immunoSEQ multiplex PCR; TCRdb's copy keeps in-frame clones and lacks some. For V, J and clone size, that table is used; D and trimming come from the DNA. The sample records fewer than 300,000 clones, 88% being singletons. This clone was detected once. The ends lost 4 bases at V and 3 bases at J; junction bases unmatched: 5. This CDR3 has 17 amino acids. Germline assignment: CDR1 MRHNA and CDR2 SNTAGT. The sequenced material came from peripheral blood. The chain is built from TRBV6-4 and TRBJ2-3, with 15 nucleotides matching TRBD2. The TCR was taken from a man aged 18 to 30 with active or convalescent COVID-19. CDR3 bases: TGTGCCAGCAGTGGGACTAGCGGGGGGGCCGGAACAGATACGCAGTATTTT. Translated, it gives CASSGTSGGAGTDTQYF.